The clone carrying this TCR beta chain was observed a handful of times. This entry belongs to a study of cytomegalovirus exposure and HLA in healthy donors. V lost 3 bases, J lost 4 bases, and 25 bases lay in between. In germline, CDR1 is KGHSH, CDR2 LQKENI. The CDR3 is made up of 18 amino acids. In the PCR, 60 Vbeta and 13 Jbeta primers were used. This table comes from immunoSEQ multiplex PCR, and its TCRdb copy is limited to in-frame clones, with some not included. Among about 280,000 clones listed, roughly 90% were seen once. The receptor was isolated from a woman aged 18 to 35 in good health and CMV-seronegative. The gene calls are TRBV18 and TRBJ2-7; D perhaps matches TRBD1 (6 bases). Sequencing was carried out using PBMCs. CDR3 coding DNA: TGTGCCAGCTCACCTCTAGAAGGGGGTTCCGCCCGACTATACGAGCAGTACTTC. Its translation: CASSPLEGGSARLYEQYF.